One and the same sample provided the 6 T cell receptor beta chains below, sequenced in a study of T-cell reconstitution after alpha-beta-depleted transplantation in children. Preparing the TCRbeta library involved the use of unique molecular identifiers. Via MiXCR, TCRdb re-called the PCR reads, giving one row per CDR3 protein. In the table there are about 460,000 distinct CDR3 sequences, about 10% of which are singletons. The starting material was PBMCs, obtained before TCRalphabeta/CD19-depleted stem cell transplant. All receptors come from a child under 10 years old with inherited bone marrow failure, due to receive a stem cell transplant.

This clonotype was recorded many times. The rearrangement joins TRBV12-3 or TRBV12-4 to TRBJ1-1; no reliable D call. V lost 3 bases to trimming and J lost 3 bases, with 5 bases between them. The CDR3 has 12 residues. CDR3 sequence (DNA): TGTGCCAGCAGTTTCCGGGACACTGAAGCTTTCTTT. Its translation: CASSFRDTEAFF.

This clonotype was seen more than once but under ten times. Written as DNA, the CDR3 is TGTGCCAGCAGCCCGTACAGGGGTTCCGATGAGCAGTTCTTC. It is translated as CASSPYRGSDEQFF. V usage is TRBV5-5 and J usage is TRBJ2-1; TRBD1 matches at 7 bases. The trim removed 4 bases at V and 8 bases at J, leaving 9 bases unmatched. The germline CDR1 and CDR2 sequences are SGHKS and YYEKEE (reference sequence). The CDR3 spans 14 residues.

In this sample, this clonotype turned up a few times. The chain employs TRBV4-3 and TRBJ2-3; 9 nucleotides align to TRBD2. The CDR3 extends over 17 amino acids. V shed 1 base and J 2 bases; nucleotides not matched to a gene: 7. Germline assignment: CDR1 LGHNA and CDR2 YSLEER. DNA of the CDR3: TGCGCCAGCAGCCAAGTCAGGCGGGAGGGCCCCACAGATACGCAGTATTTT. Amino acids: CASSQVRREGPTDTQYF.

The sample holds many counts of this clonotype. The gene calls are TRBV5-1 and TRBJ2-7; D unresolved. The V end lost 3 bases, the J end lost 5 bases, and 12 bases lay between the germline ends. Germline CDR1 and CDR2: SGHRS and YFSETQ. The CDR3 extends over 13 amino acids. The CDR3 reads CASSSSVSDEQYF. The DNA for the CDR3 is TGCGCCAGCAGCTCGTCAGTGTCGGACGAGCAGTACTTC.

This clonotype showed up many times. The chain is built from TRBV12-3 or TRBV12-4 and TRBJ2-1; no clear D gene. The V end lost 6 bases, the J end lost 9 bases, and 18 bases lay between the germline ends. The CDR3 loop spans 14 amino acids. CDR3 sequence reads: CASSTSIQWGEQFF. CDR3 nucleotide sequence: TGTGCCAGCAGCACCTCAATTCAATGGGGTGAGCAGTTCTTC.

This clonotype was counted at least ten times. The CDR3 DNA follows: TGCAGCGTTGAGGGACAGGGAGTGGACACTGAAGCTTTCTTT. It specifies CSVEGQGVDTEAFF. The gene calls are TRBV29-1 and TRBJ1-1, with TRBD1 identical over 9 bases. The CDR3 extends over 14 amino acids. Trimming at V came to 3 bases and at J to 3 bases, leaving 5 bases not matched to a gene. Germline-derived CDR1 and CDR2 are SQVTM and ANQGSEA.